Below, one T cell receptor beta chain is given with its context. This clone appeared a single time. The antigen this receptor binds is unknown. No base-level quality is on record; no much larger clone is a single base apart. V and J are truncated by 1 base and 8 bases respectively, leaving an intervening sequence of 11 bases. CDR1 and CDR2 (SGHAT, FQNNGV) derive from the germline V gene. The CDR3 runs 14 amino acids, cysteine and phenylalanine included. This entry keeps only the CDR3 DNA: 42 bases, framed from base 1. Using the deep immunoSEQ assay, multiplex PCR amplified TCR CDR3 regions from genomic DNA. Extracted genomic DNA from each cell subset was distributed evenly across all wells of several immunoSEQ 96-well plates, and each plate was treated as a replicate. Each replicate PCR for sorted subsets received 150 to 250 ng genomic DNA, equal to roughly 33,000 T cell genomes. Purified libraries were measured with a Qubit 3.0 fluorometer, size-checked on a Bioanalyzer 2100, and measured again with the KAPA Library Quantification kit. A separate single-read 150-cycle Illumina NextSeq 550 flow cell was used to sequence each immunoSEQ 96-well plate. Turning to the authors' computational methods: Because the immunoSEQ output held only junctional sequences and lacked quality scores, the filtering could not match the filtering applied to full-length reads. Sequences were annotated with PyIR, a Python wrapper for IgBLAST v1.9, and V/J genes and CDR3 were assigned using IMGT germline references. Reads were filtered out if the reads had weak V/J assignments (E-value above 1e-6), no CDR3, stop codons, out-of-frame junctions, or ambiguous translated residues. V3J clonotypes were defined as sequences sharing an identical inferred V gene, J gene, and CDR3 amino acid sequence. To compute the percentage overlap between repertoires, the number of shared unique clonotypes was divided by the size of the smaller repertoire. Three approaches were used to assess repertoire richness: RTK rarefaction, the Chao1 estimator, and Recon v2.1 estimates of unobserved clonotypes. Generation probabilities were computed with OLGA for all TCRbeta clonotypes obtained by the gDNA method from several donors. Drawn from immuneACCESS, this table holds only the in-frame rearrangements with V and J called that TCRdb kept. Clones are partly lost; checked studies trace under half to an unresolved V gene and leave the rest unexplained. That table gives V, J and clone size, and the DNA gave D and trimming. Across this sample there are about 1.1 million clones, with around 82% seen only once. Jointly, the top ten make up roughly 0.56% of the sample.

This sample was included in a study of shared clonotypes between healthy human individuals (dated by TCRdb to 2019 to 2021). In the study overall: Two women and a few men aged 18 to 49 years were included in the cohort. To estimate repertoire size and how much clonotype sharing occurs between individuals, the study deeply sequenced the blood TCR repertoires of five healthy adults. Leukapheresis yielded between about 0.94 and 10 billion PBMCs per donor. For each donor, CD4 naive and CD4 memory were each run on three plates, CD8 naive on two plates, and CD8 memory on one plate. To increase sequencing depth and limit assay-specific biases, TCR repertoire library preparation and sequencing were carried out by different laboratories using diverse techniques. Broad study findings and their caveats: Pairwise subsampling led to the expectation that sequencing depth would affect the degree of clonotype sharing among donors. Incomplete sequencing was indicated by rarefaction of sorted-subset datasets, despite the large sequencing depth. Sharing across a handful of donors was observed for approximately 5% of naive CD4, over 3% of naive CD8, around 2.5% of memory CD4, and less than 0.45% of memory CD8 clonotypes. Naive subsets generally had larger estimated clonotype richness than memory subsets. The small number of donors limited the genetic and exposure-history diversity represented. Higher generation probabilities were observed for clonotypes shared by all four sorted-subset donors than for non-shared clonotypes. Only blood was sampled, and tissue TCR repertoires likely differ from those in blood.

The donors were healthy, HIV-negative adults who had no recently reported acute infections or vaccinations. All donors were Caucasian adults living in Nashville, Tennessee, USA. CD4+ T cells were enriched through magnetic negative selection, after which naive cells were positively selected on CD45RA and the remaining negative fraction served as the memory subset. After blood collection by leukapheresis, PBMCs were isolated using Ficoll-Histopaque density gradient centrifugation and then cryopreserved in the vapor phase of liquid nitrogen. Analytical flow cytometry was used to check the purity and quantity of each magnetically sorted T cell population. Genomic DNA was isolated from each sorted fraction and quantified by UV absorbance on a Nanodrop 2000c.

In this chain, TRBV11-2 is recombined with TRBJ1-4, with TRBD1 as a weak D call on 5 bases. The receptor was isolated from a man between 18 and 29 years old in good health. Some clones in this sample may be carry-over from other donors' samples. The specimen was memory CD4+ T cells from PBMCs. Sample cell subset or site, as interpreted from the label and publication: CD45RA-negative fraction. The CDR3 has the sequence CASSLAGTGEKLFF. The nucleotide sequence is TGTGCCAGCAGCTTAGCAGGGACTGGAGAAAAACTGTTTTTT.